This T cell receptor (beta chain) was retrieved from a study of OX40 agonist ivuxolimab in advanced cancers. As for the study in general: Past anti-PD-1, anti-PD-L1 or anti-CTLA-4 therapy was accepted, and 40% had received some.

Data came from immunoSEQ multiplex PCR; TCRdb stores just in-frame clones and leaves some out. The sample includes 11,000 to 15,000 clones, around 93% of them seen just once. The sample holds one count of this clone. The antigen is not known. General study findings and limits: Low levels of normalized T-cell clonal expansion also appeared in some nonresponders. It was not determined which antigens were specifically recognized by the peripheral T cells that had undergone clonal expansion. The CD4+ and CD8+ T cells in the blood had expanded clonally by week 6 at 0.1 to 3.0 mg/kg.

This CDR3 is 14 amino acids long. Germline V gene lookup returns CDR1 MNHEY and CDR2 SVGAGI. Trimming cost V 6 bases and J 1 base; bases outside gene matches: 2. The chain has TRBV6-5 and TRBJ2-1; 8 positions match TRBD1. This sequence was found in an adult with an advanced solid tumor such as melanoma, head and neck, liver or kidney cancer. The source was CD4+ or CD8+ T cells sorted from blood, collected in a trial of the OX40 agonist ivuxolimab. The CDR3 bases are TGTGCCAGCAGCCACAGGGGGTCCTACAATGAGCAGTTCTTC. This codes for CASSHRGSYNEQFF.